A single sample gave rise to the 26 T cell receptor beta chains below, sequenced in a study of cytomegalovirus exposure and HLA in healthy donors. PCR involved 60 Vbeta and 13 Jbeta primers. The protocol was immunoSEQ multiplex PCR, while the TCRdb copy is restricted to in-frame clones and leaves out a portion. The sample carries around 62,000 clones, about 71% recorded once. Sequencing used PBMCs. The receptor source for this set is a man aged 55 to 70 in good health and CMV-seropositive.

In its sample, this clone was seen a few times. The chain links TRBV5-6 to TRBJ2-5; the match to TRBD1 covers 7 bases. The V segment lost 4 bases and the J segment 3 bases; nucleotides outside the gene matches: 3. There are 13 residues in the CDR3. Germline-derived CDR1 and CDR2 are SGHDT and YYEEEE. CDR3 loop: CASSITGEETQYF. The CDR3, as DNA: TGTGCCAGCAGCATTACAGGGGAAGAGACCCAGTACTTC.

This chain links TRBV5-1 with TRBJ2-3, with 8 nucleotides matching TRBD2. In germline, CDR1 is SGHRS, CDR2 YFSETQ. This CDR3 comprises 17 residues. The trim removed 3 bases at V and 0 bases at J, leaving 9 bases unmatched. CDR3 coding DNA: TGCGCCAGCAGCTCCCCAGGTAGCGGGAAAAGCACAGATACGCAGTATTTT. Amino acid sequence: CASSSPGSGKSTDTQYF.

V usage is TRBV5-4 and J usage is TRBJ1-2, with a possible D match to TRBD1 (6 bases). This CDR3 spans 15 amino acids. CDR1 and CDR2 from the germline V gene are SGHNT and YYREEE (reference sequence). With 2 bases removed from V and 0 bases from J, the gap between germline ends came to 11 bases. CDR3 DNA sequence: TGTGCCAGCAGCTTACGGGGGGGCGCTAACTATGGCTACACCTTC. Protein product: CASSLRGGANYGYTF.

J is TRBJ2-1 and V is TRBV7-6; 12 bases are a match to TRBD2. The junction had 6 bases not matched to a gene; V was cut back by 6 bases and J by 6 bases. The length of the CDR3 is 15 residues. From germline, CDR1 is SGHVS and CDR2 FNYEAQ. CDR3 DNA: TGTGCCAGCAGTCCGGGACTAGCGGGTTTCAATGAGCAGTTCTTC. This sequence encodes CASSPGLAGFNEQFF.

In regard to this clone: In the same sample, other DNA sequences code for this CDR3. The CDR3 reads CASSSQRGASTDTQYF. Here the CDR3 DNA reads TGTGCCAGCAGTTCCCAACGTGGGGCTAGCACAGATACGCAGTATTTT. The chain couples TRBV7-6 to TRBJ2-3, with D tentatively TRBD1 (5 bases). The CDR3 runs 16 residues. Trimming pared 6 bases from V and 0 bases from J, leaving 16 bases between. CDR1 and CDR2 from the germline V gene are SGHVS and FNYEAQ.

The chain employs TRBV29-1 and TRBJ2-6, with D possibly being TRBD2 (6 bases). CDR1 and CDR2 from the germline V gene are SQVTM and ANQGSEA. The germline V and J ends were trimmed by 4 bases and 0 bases, with 13 bases remaining between them. This CDR3 is built from 16 residues. The chain's CDR3 is CSVGDGSSSGANVLTF. The DNA for the CDR3 is TGCAGCGTTGGAGACGGGAGCTCCTCTGGGGCCAACGTCCTGACTTTC.

This clone appeared once. The V gene is TRBV6-5, the J gene TRBJ1-5; D might be TRBD1 (6 bases). Per germline, CDR1 MNHEY and CDR2 SVGAGI. The CDR3 extends over 15 amino acids. The V gene lost 6 bases and the J gene lost 3 bases, with 15 bases spanning the gap. The CDR3 DNA reads as TGTGCCAGCAGCCCAGGGGTGGGGGTCAATCAGCCCCAGCATTTT. Protein: CASSPGVGVNQPQHF.

The rearrangement uses TRBV6-5 and TRBJ1-2, with no clear D. Trimming shortened V by 1 base and J by 2 bases, and 11 bases separated the two germline ends. Germline V gene lookup returns CDR1 MNHEY and CDR2 SVGAGI. The CDR3 has 15 residues. The CDR3 is CASSYWSGSNYGYTF. The CDR3 region has the DNA TGTGCCAGCAGTTACTGGTCAGGCAGCAACTATGGCTACACCTTC.

This clone was seen once. V and J are TRBV19 and TRBJ2-1; 12 positions match TRBD2. After removal of 6 bases from V and 3 bases from J, the junction contained 9 bases not matched to a gene. CDR1 is LNHDA, CDR2 SQIVND, per germline (reference sequence). There are 17 residues in the CDR3. DNA for the CDR3: TGTGCCAGTAGCCTGACTAGCGGGAGTCTCCACTACAATGAGCAGTTCTTC. Translation gives CASSLTSGSLHYNEQFF.

The genes are TRBV10-2 and TRBJ1-2; maybe TRBD1 (5 bases). The CDR3 runs to 16 residues. Germline V gene sequence: CDR1 WSHSY, CDR2 SAAADI. V was clipped by 3 bases and J by 0 bases, with 14 bases between them. The chain's CDR3 is CASSDTGLAANYGYTF. The CDR3 bases are TGCGCCAGCAGTGATACAGGTTTAGCGGCTAACTATGGCTACACCTTC.

The rearrangement joins TRBV6-6 to TRBJ2-6; D possibly corresponds to TRBD1 (6 bases). The CDR3 covers 15 residues. V shed 2 bases and J shed 2 bases, with 7 bases lying between them. Germline V gives CDR1 MNHNY, CDR2 SVGAGI (reference sequence). CDR3 sequence reads: CASSYQGTGANVLTF. The CDR3 DNA is TGTGCCAGCAGTTACCAGGGGACTGGGGCCAACGTCCTGACTTTC.

In its sample, this clone was seen once. V usage is TRBV5-5 and J usage is TRBJ2-7, with 8 bases lining up with TRBD1. The germline V gene has CDR1 SGHKS and CDR2 YYEKEE (reference sequence). V lost 0 bases and J lost 2; bases outside the gene matches: 7. The CDR3 totals 16 residues. The CDR3 sequence: CASSLADRAYPYEQYF. The DNA of the CDR3 is TGTGCCAGCAGCTTGGCGGACAGGGCCTACCCCTACGAGCAGTACTTC.

This clone was detected only a few times. The gene calls are TRBV2 and TRBJ1-1; 8 nucleotides match TRBD1. The CDR3 runs to 14 residues. V lost 5 bases to trimming and J lost 1 base; unmatched junction nucleotides: 3. Germline V gene sequence: CDR1 SNHLY, CDR2 FYNNEI. CDR3 bases: TGTGCCAGCAGTCTTGGACAGGGGAACACTGAAGCTTTCTTT. Amino acids: CASSLGQGNTEAFF.

This chain uses TRBV6-5 with TRBJ2-5, with no clear D. Germline values: CDR1 MNHEY, CDR2 SVGAGI. V was shortened by 0 bases and J by 4 bases, with 12 bases between the two germline ends. The CDR3 has 15 residues. The CDR3 DNA sequence: TGTGCCAGCAGTTACTCGAGTAGAGCCCGAGAGACCCAGTACTTC. This gives the protein CASSYSSRARETQYF.

V and J are TRBV10-2 and TRBJ2-1; 11 bases line up with TRBD2. The CDR3 covers 16 residues. Looked up from germline, CDR1 is WSHSY and CDR2 is SAAADI. Trimming removed 3 bases from V and 8 bases from J; junction bases left unmatched: 9. In DNA form, the CDR3 reads TGCGCCAGCAGTGAAGGAATGGTAGCGGGGGGGCATGAGCAGTTCTTC. Amino acid sequence: CASSEGMVAGGHEQFF.

This rearrangement joins TRBV4-2 to TRBJ1-1; D is ambiguous. Trimming shortened V by 0 bases and J by 4 bases, and 9 bases separated the two germline ends. The CDR3 runs 14 residues. The germline CDR1 and CDR2 sequences are LGHNA and YNFKEQ. The CDR3 region is CASSQDPGSTEAFF. The CDR3 DNA is TGTGCCAGCAGCCAAGATCCAGGAAGCACTGAAGCTTTCTTT.

In its sample, this clone was seen a few times. The chain recombines TRBV4-1 with TRBJ2-1; TRBD2 matches at 11 bases. The CDR3 loop spans 16 amino acids. Germline CDR1 reads MGHRA; CDR2 reads YSYEKL. The V gene end was trimmed by 5 bases and the J gene end by 0 bases; junction bases not matched to a gene: 3. The CDR3 bases are TGCGCCAGCAGCGCTAGCGGGGGGCTCTCCTACAATGAGCAGTTCTTC. The encoded protein is CASSASGGLSYNEQFF.

The CDR3 region has the DNA TGTGCCAGCAGTTACCCTGGACAGGCCAACACTGAAGCTTTCTTT. Protein product: CASSYPGQANTEAFF. The chain carries TRBV6-6 and TRBJ1-1, with 7 bases that match TRBD1. The CDR3 runs to 15 residues. Germline V gives CDR1 MNHNY, CDR2 SVGAGI (reference sequence). Unmatched junction bases numbered 5, after V lost 2 bases and J lost 2 bases.

J is TRBJ2-2 and V is TRBV4-2; 8 nucleotides match TRBD1. CDR1 and CDR2 from the germline V gene are LGHNA and YNFKEQ. Unmatched junction bases numbered 12, after V lost 4 bases and J lost 2 bases. This CDR3 is built from 18 residues. The DNA of the CDR3 is TGTGCCAGCAGCCGACAGGGGCAGGGTCGGACTAACACCGGGGAGCTGTTTTTT. It is translated as CASSRQGQGRTNTGELFF.

The sample holds one count of this clone. The J gene is TRBJ2-3, the V gene TRBV4-2; TRBD2 matches 8 bases. Germline CDR1 reads LGHNA; CDR2 reads YNFKEQ. V trimming: 4 bases; J trimming: 2 bases; junction bases outside the gene matches: 8. The CDR3 spans 16 residues. The CDR3 is CASSPRSGGTTDTQYF. CDR3 sequence (DNA): TGTGCCAGCAGCCCCAGGAGCGGGGGTACCACAGATACGCAGTATTTT.

As to this clone: Distinct nucleotide sequences in the sample also encode this CDR3. The chain carries TRBV6-5 and TRBJ2-1; 11 nucleotides align to TRBD2. V was pared by 6 bases and J by 2 bases, with 3 bases of the junction left unmatched. The CDR3 has 15 amino acids. The germline V gene has CDR1 MNHEY and CDR2 SVGAGI. The CDR3 DNA reads as TGTGCCAGCAGCCTTAGCGGGAGGGCCTACAATGAGCAGTTCTTC. Translation gives CASSLSGRAYNEQFF.

This clone was counted a few times. The chain has TRBV6-5 and TRBJ2-7; possibly TRBD1 for D (5 bases). V dropped 6 bases and J dropped 7 bases, with 16 bases sitting between them. The germline gives CDR1 MNHEY, CDR2 SVGAGI. This CDR3 has 13 amino acids. In DNA, the CDR3 is TGTGCCAGCAGACCGGACACCCTGAAAGAGCAGTACTTC. Its translation: CASRPDTLKEQYF.

This sequence joins TRBV6-6 and TRBJ1-1; tentatively, D is TRBD1 (5 bases). Germline CDR1 and CDR2: MNHNY and SVGAGI (reference sequence). V was shortened by 6 bases and J by 0 bases, with 11 bases between the two germline ends. The length of the CDR3 is 14 residues. CDR3: CASSPVGVNTEAFF. CDR3 sequence (DNA): TGTGCCAGCAGCCCCGTAGGGGTGAACACTGAAGCTTTCTTT.

The rearrangement joins TRBV1 to TRBJ2-3; TRBD2 is taken as the D call from the table, unchecked against the DNA. TRBV1 is marked as a pseudogene. The CDR3 loop spans 16 amino acids. The CDR3 DNA follows: TGCACCAGCAGCCAAGATTGGGGGGAGAGCACAGATACGCAGTATTTT. Translating it yields CTSSQDWGESTDTQYF.

The chain links TRBV6-1 to TRBJ1-5; D not resolved. V was pared by 2 bases and J by 3 bases, with 11 bases between. The CDR3 is 15 amino acids. Germline V lookup: CDR1 MNHNS, CDR2 SASEGT. The CDR3, as DNA: TGTGCCAGCAGTGAAATAGAGCAGGCCAATCAGCCCCAGCATTTT. This codes for CASSEIEQANQPQHF.

This clone was detected only a few times. The chain employs TRBV5-8 and TRBJ2-7, with D maybe TRBD1 (5 bases). The CDR3 consists of 14 residues. Germline CDR1 reads SGHTS; CDR2 reads YDEGEE. V lost 0 bases to trimming and J lost 4 bases, with 11 bases between them. CDR3 sequence (DNA): TGTGCCAGCAGCTTGGAAGGGGTTGGTTACGAGCAGTACTTC. It encodes CASSLEGVGYEQYF.